A selection of T cell receptor beta chains follows, all from one sample in a study of a mutant IDH1 vaccine in newly diagnosed glioma. No antigen is known for these receptors. The data were produced by immunoSEQ multiplex PCR, yet TCRdb's version contains in-frame clones alone and is incomplete. Here the sample spans about 56,000 clones, about 80% being singletons. The sample was PBMCs, taken from a glioma patient whose treatment included an IDH1 peptide vaccine. These receptors all come from a man aged 50-59 years with glioma. Each CDR3 is given with its conserved first and last residue. The order of the fields is clone size, V gene, D gene, CDR3 protein. A D gene is named only where the DNA matches it firmly. Where a row states a size, it is once, few, many or the class of an expanded clone; other rows omit it.

clone_size: few
v_call: TRBV6-5
d_call: .
cdr3_aa: CASRTPGNYGYTF

clone_size: .
v_call: TRBV6-5
d_call: .
cdr3_aa: CASSYGSGSNSPLHF

clone_size: .
v_call: TRBV7-2
d_call: TRBD2
cdr3_aa: CASSGRTSGADTQYF

clone_size: .
v_call: TRBV5-1
d_call: .
cdr3_aa: CASSLRADSPEAFF

clone_size: few
v_call: TRBV18
d_call: .
cdr3_aa: CASSPRPNEKLFF

clone_size: .
v_call: TRBV29-1
d_call: .
cdr3_aa: CSGQGAGYEQYF

clone_size: .
v_call: TRBV18
d_call: TRBD1
cdr3_aa: CASSPGTGFQPQHF

clone_size: .
v_call: TRBV6-5
d_call: .
cdr3_aa: CASSLRTGNTEAFF

clone_size: once
v_call: TRBV7-2
d_call: .
cdr3_aa: CASSLRSEAFF

clone_size: .
v_call: TRBV9
d_call: .
cdr3_aa: CASSTGPNTEAFF

clone_size: .
v_call: TRBV6-5
d_call: .
cdr3_aa: CASSYPGPRGTEAFF

clone_size: medium-sized
v_call: TRBV5-6
d_call: TRBD1
cdr3_aa: CASSFGTDYGYTF

clone_size: .
v_call: TRBV4-3
d_call: .
cdr3_aa: CASTFALGTGELFF

clone_size: .
v_call: TRBV4-1
d_call: TRBD1
cdr3_aa: CASSQEGTAFYEQYF

clone_size: .
v_call: TRBV27
d_call: TRBD1
cdr3_aa: CASSLRGQGLVGTEAFF

clone_size: .
v_call: TRBV11-2
d_call: .
cdr3_aa: CASSLGGRAGTDTQYF

clone_size: few
v_call: TRBV7-6
d_call: .
cdr3_aa: CASRPTTGNTEAFF

clone_size: few
v_call: TRBV6-5
d_call: TRBD1
cdr3_aa: CASSSDRDYEQYF

clone_size: .
v_call: TRBV13
d_call: .
cdr3_aa: CASSLREGTEAFF

clone_size: .
v_call: TRBV4-1
d_call: .
cdr3_aa: CASSQDPQTHYGYTF

clone_size: few
v_call: TRBV29-1
d_call: TRBD1
cdr3_aa: CSVETRTGLYNEQFF

clone_size: .
v_call: TRBV9
d_call: .
cdr3_aa: CASSSPIGPGGTDTQYF

clone_size: .
v_call: TRBV25-1
d_call: .
cdr3_aa: CASSEYGGGVGYTF

clone_size: once
v_call: TRBV6-6
d_call: .
cdr3_aa: CASRSRDEKLFF

clone_size: .
v_call: TRBV5-1
d_call: .
cdr3_aa: CASSLGTTEKLFF